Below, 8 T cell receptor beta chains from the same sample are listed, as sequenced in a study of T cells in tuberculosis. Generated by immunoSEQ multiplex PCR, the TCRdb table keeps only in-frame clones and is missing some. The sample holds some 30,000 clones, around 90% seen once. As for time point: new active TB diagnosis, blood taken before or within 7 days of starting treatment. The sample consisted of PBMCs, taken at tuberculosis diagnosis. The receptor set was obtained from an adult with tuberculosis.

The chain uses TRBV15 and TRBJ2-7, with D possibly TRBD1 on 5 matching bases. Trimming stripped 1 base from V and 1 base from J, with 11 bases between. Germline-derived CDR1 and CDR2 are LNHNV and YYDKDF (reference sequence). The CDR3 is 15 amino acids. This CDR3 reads CATSRGRGISYEQYF. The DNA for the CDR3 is TGTGCCACCAGCAGAGGTAGGGGTATTTCCTACGAGCAGTACTTC. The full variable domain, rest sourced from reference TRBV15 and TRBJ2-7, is DAMVIQNPRYQVTQFGKPVTLSCSQTLNHNVMYWYQQKSSQAPKLLFHYYDKDFNNEADTPDNFQSRRPNTSFCFLDIRSPGLGDTAMYLCATSRGRGISYEQYFGPGTRLTVT.

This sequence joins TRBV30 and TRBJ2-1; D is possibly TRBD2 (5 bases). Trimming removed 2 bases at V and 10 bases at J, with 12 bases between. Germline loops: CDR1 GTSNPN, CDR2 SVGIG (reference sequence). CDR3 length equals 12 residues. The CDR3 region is CAWSPPGYEQFF. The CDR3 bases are TGTGCCTGGAGTCCCCCGGGGTACGAGCAGTTCTTC.

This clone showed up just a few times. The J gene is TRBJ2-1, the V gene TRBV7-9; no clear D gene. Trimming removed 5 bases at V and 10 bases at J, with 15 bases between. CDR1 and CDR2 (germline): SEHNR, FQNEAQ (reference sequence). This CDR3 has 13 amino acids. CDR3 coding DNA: TGTGCCAGCAGCCCCCAGCCTCCGAGGGAGCAGTTCTTC. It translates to CASSPQPPREQFF.

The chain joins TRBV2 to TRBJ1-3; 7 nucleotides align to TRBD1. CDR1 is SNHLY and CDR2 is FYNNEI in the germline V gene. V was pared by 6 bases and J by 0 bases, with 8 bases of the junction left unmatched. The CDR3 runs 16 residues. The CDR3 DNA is TGTGCCAGCAGCCCAGGGGGTTTAGGCTCTGGAAACACCATATATTTT. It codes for CASSPGGLGSGNTIYF.

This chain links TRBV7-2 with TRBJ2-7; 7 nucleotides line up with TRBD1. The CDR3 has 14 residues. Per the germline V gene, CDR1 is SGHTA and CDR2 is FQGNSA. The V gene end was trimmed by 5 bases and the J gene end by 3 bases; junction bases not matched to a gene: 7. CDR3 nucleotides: TGTGCCAGCAGCCCCCCGGGACAGAACTACGAGCAGTACTTC. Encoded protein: CASSPPGQNYEQYF. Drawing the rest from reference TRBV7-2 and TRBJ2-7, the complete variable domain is GAGVSQSPSNKVTEKGKDVELRCDPISGHTALYWYRQSLGQGLEFLIYFQGNSAPDKSGLPSDRFSAERTGGSVSTLTIQRTQQEDSAVYLCASSPPGQNYEQYFGPGTRLTVT.

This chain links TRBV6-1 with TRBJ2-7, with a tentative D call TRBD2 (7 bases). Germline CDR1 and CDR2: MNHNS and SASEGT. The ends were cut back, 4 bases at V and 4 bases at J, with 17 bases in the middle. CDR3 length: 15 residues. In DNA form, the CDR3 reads TGTGCCAGCAGTGCACCGGGGGGCGGGAAGTACGAGCAGTACTTC. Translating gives CASSAPGGGKYEQYF.

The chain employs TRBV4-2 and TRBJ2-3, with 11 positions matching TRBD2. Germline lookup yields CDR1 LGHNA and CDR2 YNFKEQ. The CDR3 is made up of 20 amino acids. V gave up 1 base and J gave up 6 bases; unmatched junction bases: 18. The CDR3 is CASSQGDTSGRGGTTDTQYF. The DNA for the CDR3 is TGTGCCAGCAGCCAAGGAGACACTAGCGGGAGAGGGGGAACCACGGATACGCAGTATTTT.

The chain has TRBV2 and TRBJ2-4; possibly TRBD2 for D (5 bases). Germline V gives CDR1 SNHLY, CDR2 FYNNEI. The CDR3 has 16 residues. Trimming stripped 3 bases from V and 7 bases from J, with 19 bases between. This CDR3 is CASSDSTSGPGNIQYF. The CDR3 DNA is TGTGCCAGCAGTGACTCCACCTCCGGGCCGGGGAACATTCAGTACTTC.